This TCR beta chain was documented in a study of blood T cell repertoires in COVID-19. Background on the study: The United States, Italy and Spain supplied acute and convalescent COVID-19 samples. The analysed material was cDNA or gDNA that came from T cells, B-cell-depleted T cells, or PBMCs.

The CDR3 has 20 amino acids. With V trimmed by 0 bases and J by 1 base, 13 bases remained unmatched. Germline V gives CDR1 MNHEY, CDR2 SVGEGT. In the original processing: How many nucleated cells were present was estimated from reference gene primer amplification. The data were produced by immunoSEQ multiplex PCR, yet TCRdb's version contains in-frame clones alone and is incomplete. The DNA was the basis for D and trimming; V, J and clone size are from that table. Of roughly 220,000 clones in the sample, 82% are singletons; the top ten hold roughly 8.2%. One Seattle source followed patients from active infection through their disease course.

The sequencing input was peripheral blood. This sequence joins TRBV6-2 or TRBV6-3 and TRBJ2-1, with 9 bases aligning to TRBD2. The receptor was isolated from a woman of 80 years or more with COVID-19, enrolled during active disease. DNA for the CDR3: TGTGCCAGCAGTTACTCGGTCAAGGGCGGGAGGGACCCTTCCTACAATGAGCAGTTCTTC. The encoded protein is CASSYSVKGGRDPSYNEQFF.